Listed below are T cell receptor beta chains from one sample, sequenced in a study of blood T cell repertoires in COVID-19. The repertoire was sequenced with immunoSEQ multiplex PCR; TCRdb's copy has only in-frame clones and lacks some. The profile shows just under 150,000 clones, more than 75% of them singletons. Sequenced material: peripheral blood. The receptor set was obtained from a human donor with acute or convalescent COVID-19. The donor label of this sample is uncertain. The CDR3 runs from the conserved cysteine through the conserved F or W. The D gene is left open where the match is weak. Clone size is stated in some rows and not others, as once, few, many or a class when expanded.

v_gene	j_gene	d_gene	abundance	CDR3aa	CDR3nt
TRBV6-2/TRBV6-3	TRBJ1-2	TRBD1	-	CASSDRQGGYGYTF	TGTGCCAGCAGTGACCGACAGGGGGGCTATGGCTACACCTTC
TRBV5-1	TRBJ2-2	-	-	CASSLGGNTGELFF	TGCGCCAGCAGCTTGGGCGGGAACACCGGGGAGCTGTTTTTT
TRBV6-5	TRBJ1-6	-	-	CASSYAAGWNNSPLHF	TGTGCCAGCAGTTACGCGGCAGGGTGGAATAATTCACCCCTCCACTTT
TRBV3-1/TRBV3-2	TRBJ1-1	-	-	CASSQTGYATEAFF	TGTGCCAGCAGCCAAACAGGGTATGCCACTGAAGCTTTCTTT
TRBV4-1	TRBJ2-3	TRBD1	-	CASSLYGTGLSDTQYF	TGCGCCAGCAGCCTCTACGGGACAGGGTTATCAGATACGCAGTATTTT
TRBV3-1/TRBV3-2	TRBJ2-4	-	-	CASSQEHAASAPLAKNIQYF	TGTGCCAGCAGCCAAGAACACGCCGCAAGTGCCCCGCTAGCCAAAAACATTCAGTACTTC
TRBV9	TRBJ2-2	TRBD2	-	CASSTLAGVNTGELFF	TGTGCCAGCAGCACACTAGCGGGAGTGAACACCGGGGAGCTGTTTTTT
TRBV28	TRBJ1-2	TRBD1	-	CASSLDRGGYGYTF	TGTGCCAGCAGTCTCGACAGGGGAGGCTATGGCTACACCTTC
TRBV19	TRBJ1-5	-	-	CASSMVIRGGRNQPQHF	TGTGCCAGTAGTATGGTCATCAGGGGTGGGCGCAATCAGCCCCAGCATTTT
TRBV5-8	TRBJ1-1	-	-	CASSLTVNTEAFF	TGTGCCAGCAGCTTGACGGTGAACACTGAAGCTTTCTTT
TRBV3-1/TRBV3-2	TRBJ1-2	TRBD1	-	CASSLDRGRNYGYTF	TGTGCCAGCAGCCTTGACAGGGGTAGGAACTATGGCTACACCTTC
TRBV18	TRBJ1-1	-	-	CASSPPGGKGTEAFF	TGTGCCAGCTCACCACCGGGGGGGAAGGGCACTGAAGCTTTCTTT
TRBV7-7	TRBJ2-1	-	-	CASSRGQNNEQFF	TGTGCTAGCAGCCGAGGACAGAACAATGAGCAGTTCTTC
TRBV7-2	TRBJ1-4	-	-	CASSLKGEGSGKLFF	TGTGCCAGCAGCTTAAAGGGGGAAGGGTCCGGAAAACTGTTTTTT
TRBV4-1	TRBJ1-5	TRBD1	-	CASSQGSRTGPNQPQHF	TGCGCCAGCAGCCAAGGCTCCCGGACAGGGCCCAATCAGCCCCAGCATTTT
TRBV6-2/TRBV6-3	TRBJ1-2	TRBD1	-	CASSYLTGGYGYTF	TGTGCCAGCAGTTACCTGACAGGGGGATATGGCTACACCTTC
TRBV10-2	TRBJ1-2	-	few	CASSESSYSYGYTF	TGCGCCAGCAGTGAGAGCAGCTACAGCTATGGCTACACCTTC
TRBV6-6	TRBJ1-1	TRBD1	-	CASSYPGQGAEAFF	TGTGCCAGCAGTTACCCCGGACAGGGGGCTGAAGCTTTCTTT
TRBV5-6	TRBJ1-5	TRBD1	-	CASTMNGQGHQPQHF	TGTGCCAGCACCATGAACGGACAGGGACACCAGCCCCAGCATTTT
TRBV11-3	TRBJ2-5	-	-	CASSFAGWETQYF	TGTGCCAGCAGCTTTGCAGGGTGGGAGACCCAGTACTTC
TRBV15	TRBJ1-1	TRBD1	-	CATSGQGSSTEAFF	TGTGCCACCAGCGGACAGGGATCCTCGACTGAAGCTTTCTTT
TRBV24-1	TRBJ1-2	-	-	CATSDPGAGYGYTF	TGTGCCACCAGTGATCCAGGGGCTGGCTATGGCTACACCTTC
TRBV28	TRBJ1-6	TRBD1	-	CASSFEGQGNSPLHF	TGTGCCAGCAGTTTCGAGGGACAGGGTAATTCACCCCTCCACTTT
TRBV6-2/TRBV6-3	TRBJ1-5	-	-	CASSYGTQNSNQPQHF	TGTGCCAGCAGTTATGGGACACAGAATAGCAATCAGCCCCAGCATTTT